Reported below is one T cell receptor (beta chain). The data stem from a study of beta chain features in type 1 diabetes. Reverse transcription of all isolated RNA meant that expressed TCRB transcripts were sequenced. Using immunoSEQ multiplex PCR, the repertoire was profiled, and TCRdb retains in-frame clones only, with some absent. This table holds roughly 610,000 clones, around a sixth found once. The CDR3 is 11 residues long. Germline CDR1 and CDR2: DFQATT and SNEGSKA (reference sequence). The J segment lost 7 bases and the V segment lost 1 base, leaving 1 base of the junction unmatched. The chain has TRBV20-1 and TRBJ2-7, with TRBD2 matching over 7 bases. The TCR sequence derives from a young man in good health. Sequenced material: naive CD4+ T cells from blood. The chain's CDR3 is CSARGLAEQYF. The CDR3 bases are TGCAGTGCTAGAGGACTAGCAGAGCAGTACTTC.